This T cell receptor beta chain was sequenced for a study of blood T cell repertoires in COVID-19. Overall study context: The United States, Italy and Spain were the sources of the acute and convalescent COVID-19 samples. Sources were T cells, B-cell-depleted T cells, or PBMCs; the material itself was cDNA or gDNA.

Method: immunoSEQ multiplex PCR; TCRdb's copy keeps in-frame clones and lacks some. The table includes about 260,000 clones, 86% detected once. Germline V gene data show CDR1 as SGHTA and CDR2 as FQGNSA. Trimming pared 1 base from V and 7 bases from J, leaving 20 bases between. The CDR3 is 16 residues long. The V gene is TRBV7-2, the J gene TRBJ2-7; TRBD2 might be the D (5 bases). The receptor's source is a man aged 30 to 39 with active or convalescent COVID-19. The sequencing input was peripheral blood. CDR3 sequence reads: CASSLGISAGFGEQYF. The DNA of the CDR3 is TGTGCCAGCAGCTTAGGTATTAGCGCCGGATTCGGAGAGCAGTACTTC.